Presented here are 4 T cell receptor beta chains from one specimen sequenced in a study of blood T cell repertoires in COVID-19. The data were produced by immunoSEQ multiplex PCR, yet TCRdb's version contains in-frame clones alone and is incomplete. This table has about 130,000 clones, approximately 83% appearing once. Sequencing was performed on peripheral blood. The origin of the receptors is a woman between 45 and 60 years old who had recovered from COVID-19.

A word on this clone: The same CDR3 can be traced to other DNA sequences in this sample. This sequence joins TRBV2 and TRBJ1-2; tentatively, D is TRBD1 (6 bases). V lost 4 bases and J 1 base, leaving 7 bases between the germline ends. This CDR3 is 13 amino acids long. The germline V gene encodes CDR1 SNHLY and CDR2 FYNNEI. In DNA form, the CDR3 reads TGTGCCAGCAGTGTACAGGGTAACTATGGCTACACCTTC. Protein product: CASSVQGNYGYTF.

J is TRBJ2-7 and V is TRBV4-3; 8 positions match TRBD1. From germline, CDR1 is LGHNA and CDR2 YSLEER. V dropped 0 bases and J dropped 5; count of bases not matched to a gene: 6. The CDR3 is 15 residues long. The CDR3 region is CASSQDTGQGDEQYF. For the CDR3, the DNA is TGCGCCAGCAGCCAAGACACCGGACAGGGCGACGAGCAGTACTTC.

The J gene is TRBJ1-5, the V gene TRBV20-1; D remains unclear. Per the germline V gene, CDR1 is DFQATT and CDR2 is SNEGSKA (reference sequence). This CDR3 comprises 16 residues. Trimming removed 3 bases from V and 0 bases from J, with 15 bases in between. The CDR3: CSASRQATHSNQPQHF. The CDR3 bases are TGCAGTGCTAGTCGCCAGGCAACTCATAGCAATCAGCCCCAGCATTTT.

The chain recombines TRBV4-1 with TRBJ2-3, with 13 bases that match TRBD2. The CDR3 sequence is 18 residues long. V dropped 7 bases and J dropped 4; count of bases not matched to a gene: 14. CDR1 is MGHRA, CDR2 YSYEKL, per germline. The CDR3 coding sequence is TGCGCCAGCACCCTCGGCCCACTAGCGGGAGGGGTTGCAGATACGCAGTATTTT. Encoded protein: CASTLGPLAGGVADTQYF.